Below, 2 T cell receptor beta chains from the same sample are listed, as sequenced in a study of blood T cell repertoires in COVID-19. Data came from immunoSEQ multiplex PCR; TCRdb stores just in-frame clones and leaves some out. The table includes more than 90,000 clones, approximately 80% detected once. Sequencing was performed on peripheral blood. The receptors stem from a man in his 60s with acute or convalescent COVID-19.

CDR3: CASSLEDRAEKLFF. CDR3 sequence (DNA): TGCGCCAGCAGCTTGGAGGACAGGGCTGAAAAACTGTTTTTT. The chain joins TRBV5-1 to TRBJ1-4; TRBD1 matches 8 bases. From germline, CDR1 is SGHRS and CDR2 YFSETQ. The CDR3 covers 14 residues. V was clipped by 0 bases and J by 7 bases; unmatched bases: 2.

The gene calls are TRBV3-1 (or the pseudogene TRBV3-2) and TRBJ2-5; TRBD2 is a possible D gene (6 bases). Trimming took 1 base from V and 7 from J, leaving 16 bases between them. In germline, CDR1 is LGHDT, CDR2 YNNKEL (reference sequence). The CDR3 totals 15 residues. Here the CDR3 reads CASSQGVVGEVTQYF. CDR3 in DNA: TGTGCCAGCAGCCAAGGAGTGGTAGGGGAGGTGACCCAGTACTTC.